Shown below are 9 T cell receptor beta chains from a single sample sequenced in a study of spatial heterogeneity in lung cancer. Time point defined: sample taken at primary tumor resection. For these TCRs, the target antigens are not known. Each CDR3 protein is one row after TCRdb ran MiXCR on the 5' RACE reads. The sample includes some 15,000 distinct CDR3 sequences, 6.5% to 8% of them seen just once. Notes on the study in general: The study found that expanded intratumoral alpha and beta TCR counts tracked tumor mutation counts.

Sequenced here: lung tumor tissue, sampled at surgery. The origin of the receptors is a male donor with early-stage non-small cell lung cancer.

By frequency in the sample, this clonotype is medium-sized (0.01 to 0.1%). The chain joins TRBV6-2 or TRBV6-3 to TRBJ2-7; D possibly corresponds to TRBD1 (5 bases). The CDR3 is 14 residues long. Per the germline V gene, CDR1 is MNHEY and CDR2 is SVGEGT. V was shortened by 6 bases and J by 4 bases, with 16 bases between the two germline ends. Here the CDR3 reads CASRRDRNQYEQYV. The CDR3 region has the DNA TGTGCCAGCAGGCGCGACAGAAACCAGTACGAGCAGTACGTC.

This clonotype is categorized as medium-sized. The chain joins TRBV30 to TRBJ1-1, with 10 bases that match TRBD1. Germline CDR1 GTSNPN, CDR2 SVGIG (reference sequence). The CDR3 totals 14 residues. J gave up 7 bases and V 2 bases, and 7 bases lay outside the gene matches. The CDR3 DNA follows: TGTGCCTGGAGTTCGGGACAGGGGAGTGGTGAAGCTTTCTTT. It specifies CAWSSGQGSGEAFF.

Many counts were recorded for this clonotype. The chain links TRBV18 to TRBJ2-5; possibly TRBD2 for D (6 bases). CDR1 and CDR2 from the germline V gene are KGHSH and LQKENI. Trimming pared 3 bases from V and 5 bases from J, leaving 19 bases between. There are 16 residues in the CDR3. The CDR3 nucleotides read TGTGCCAGCTCACCGGCGGGGACTCTGCCGGGGGAGACCCAGTACTTC. Its protein product is CASSPAGTLPGETQYF.

This clonotype showed up just a few times. This rearrangement joins TRBV9 to TRBJ2-3; 8 positions match TRBD2. This CDR3 contains 14 residues. J was trimmed by 6 bases and V by 0 bases; bases with no gene match: 3. The germline gives CDR1 SGDLS, CDR2 YYNGEE. Written as DNA, the CDR3 is TGTGCCAGCAGCGTAGCGGGAGGGGATGATACGCAGTATTTT. Protein product: CASSVAGGDDTQYF.

Within the sample, this clonotype is medium-sized. The chain is built from TRBV5-1 and TRBJ2-5, with D possibly being TRBD2 (5 bases). The CDR3 contains 14 residues. The V and J ends lost 0 bases and 4 bases respectively, with 10 bases between them. Germline V gene lookup returns CDR1 SGHRS and CDR2 YFSETQ. This CDR3 is CASSLGGWRETQYF. The CDR3 DNA sequence: TGCGCCAGCAGCTTGGGAGGGTGGAGAGAGACCCAGTACTTC.

This clonotype was found many times. This chain connects TRBV15 to TRBJ1-2; TRBD1 is a possible D gene (6 bases). Germline lookup yields CDR1 LNHNV and CDR2 YYDKDF (reference sequence). This CDR3 spans 16 amino acids. V gave up 2 bases and J gave up 7 bases, with 20 bases separating them. The CDR3 protein is CATSRTMGASIAGYTF. In DNA, the CDR3 is TGTGCCACCAGCAGAACTATGGGGGCTTCTATCGCTGGCTACACCTTC.

This clonotype was detected many times. The rearrangement uses TRBV20-1 and TRBJ2-3; 7 bases agree with TRBD1. V was pared by 4 bases and J by 5 bases, with 9 bases of the junction left unmatched. CDR3 length equals 14 residues. Germline V gives CDR1 DFQATT, CDR2 SNEGSKA (reference sequence). This chain's CDR3 is CSATDRTVGDTQYF. The CDR3 bases are TGCAGTGCTACGGACAGGACTGTCGGAGATACGCAGTATTTT.

This clonotype has more than one count but fewer than ten. V usage is TRBV5-1 and J usage is TRBJ2-5; 14 bases line up with TRBD2. The CDR3 sequence is 16 residues long. With V trimmed by 5 bases and J by 2 bases, 5 bases remained unmatched. Looked up from germline, CDR1 is SGHRS and CDR2 is YFSETQ. The CDR3 loop is CASSSGTSGGQETQYF. Here the CDR3 DNA reads TGCGCCAGCAGTTCCGGGACTAGCGGGGGTCAAGAGACCCAGTACTTC. Drawing the rest from reference TRBV5-1 and TRBJ2-5, the complete variable domain is KAGVTQTPRYLIKTRGQQVTLSCSPISGHRSVSWYQQTPGQGLQFLFEYFSETQRNKGNFPGRFSGRQFSNSRSEMNVSTLELGDSALYLCASSSGTSGGQETQYFGPGTRLLVL.

At least ten counts were recorded for this clonotype. The chain joins TRBV5-1 to TRBJ1-4; D not certain. The CDR3 length is 13 residues. Per the germline V gene, CDR1 is SGHRS and CDR2 is YFSETQ. V gave up 1 base and J gave up 8 bases, with 9 bases separating them. CDR3 DNA sequence: TGCGCCAGCAGCTTGACCGCGTCGGAAAAACTGTTTTTT. It yields the protein CASSLTASEKLFF.